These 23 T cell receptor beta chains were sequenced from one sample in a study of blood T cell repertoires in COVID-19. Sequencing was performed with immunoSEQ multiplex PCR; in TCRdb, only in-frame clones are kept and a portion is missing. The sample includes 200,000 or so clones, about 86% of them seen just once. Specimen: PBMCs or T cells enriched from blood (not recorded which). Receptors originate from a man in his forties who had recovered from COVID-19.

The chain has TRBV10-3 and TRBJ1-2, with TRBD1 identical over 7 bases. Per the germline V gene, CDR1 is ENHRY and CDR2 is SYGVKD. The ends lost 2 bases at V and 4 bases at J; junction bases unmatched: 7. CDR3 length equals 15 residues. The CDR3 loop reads CAISEPTGAGYGYTF. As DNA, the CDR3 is TGTGCCATCAGTGAGCCAACAGGGGCTGGCTATGGCTACACCTTC.

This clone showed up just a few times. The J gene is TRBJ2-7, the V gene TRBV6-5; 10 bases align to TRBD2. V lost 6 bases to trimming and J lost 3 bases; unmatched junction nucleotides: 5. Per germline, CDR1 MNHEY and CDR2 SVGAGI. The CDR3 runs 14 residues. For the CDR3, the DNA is TGTGCCAGCAGCCGGACTAGCGGTTACTACGAGCAGTACTTC. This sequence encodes CASSRTSGYYEQYF.

The CDR3 protein is CASSLSQQGPNTEAFF. The CDR3 DNA sequence: TGTGCCAGCAGCTTAAGCCAGCAGGGGCCGAACACTGAAGCTTTCTTT. V is TRBV7-9 and J is TRBJ1-1; the D gene is possibly TRBD1 (6 bases). Per germline, CDR1 SEHNR and CDR2 FQNEAQ (reference sequence). This CDR3 has 16 residues. V lost 2 bases and J 1 base, leaving 14 bases between the germline ends.

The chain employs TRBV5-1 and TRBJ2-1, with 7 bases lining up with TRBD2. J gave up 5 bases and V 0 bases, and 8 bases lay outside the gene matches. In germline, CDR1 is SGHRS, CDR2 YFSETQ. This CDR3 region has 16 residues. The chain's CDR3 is CASSLAELAPNNEQFF. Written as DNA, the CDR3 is TGCGCCAGCAGCTTGGCCGAACTAGCGCCCAACAATGAGCAGTTCTTC.

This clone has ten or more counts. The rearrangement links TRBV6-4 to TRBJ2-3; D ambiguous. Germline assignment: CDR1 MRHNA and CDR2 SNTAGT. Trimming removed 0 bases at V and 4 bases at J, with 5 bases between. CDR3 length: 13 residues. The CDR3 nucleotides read TGTGCCAGCAGTGACTCGTCTTCAGATACGCAGTATTTT. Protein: CASSDSSSDTQYF.

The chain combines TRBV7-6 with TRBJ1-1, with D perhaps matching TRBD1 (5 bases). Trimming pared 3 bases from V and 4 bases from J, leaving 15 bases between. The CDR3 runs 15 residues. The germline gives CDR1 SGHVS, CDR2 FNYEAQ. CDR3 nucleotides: TGTGCCAGCAGCTTTTGGGGGGGTTCGGTCACTGAAGCTTTCTTT. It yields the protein CASSFWGGSVTEAFF.

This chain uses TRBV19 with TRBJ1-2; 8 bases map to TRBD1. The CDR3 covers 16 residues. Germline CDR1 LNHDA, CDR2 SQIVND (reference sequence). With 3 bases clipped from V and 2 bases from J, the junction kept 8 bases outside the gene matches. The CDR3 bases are TGTGCCAGTAGTATTCCCTGGACAGGGCACAACTATGGCTACACCTTC. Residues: CASSIPWTGHNYGYTF.

For the CDR3, the DNA is TGTGCCAGCGGTAGACTTGGCGAGCAGTACTTC. The encoded protein is CASGRLGEQYF. This rearrangement joins TRBV5-6 to TRBJ2-7; D is ambiguous. Germline V gene sequence: CDR1 SGHDT, CDR2 YYEEEE. The CDR3 length is 11 residues. V gave up 7 bases and J gave up 6 bases, with 11 bases separating them.

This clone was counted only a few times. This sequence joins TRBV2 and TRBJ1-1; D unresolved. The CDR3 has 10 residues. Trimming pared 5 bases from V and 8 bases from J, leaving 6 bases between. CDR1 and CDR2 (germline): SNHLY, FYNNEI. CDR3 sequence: CASSLTEAFF. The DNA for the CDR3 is TGTGCCAGCAGTCTGACAGAAGCTTTCTTT.

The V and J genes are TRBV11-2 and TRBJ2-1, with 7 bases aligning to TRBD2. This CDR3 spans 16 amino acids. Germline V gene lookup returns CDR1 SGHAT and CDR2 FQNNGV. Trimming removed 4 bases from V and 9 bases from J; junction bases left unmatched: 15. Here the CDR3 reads CASSSLKGLLGGEQFF. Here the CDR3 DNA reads TGTGCCAGCAGCTCGCTAAAGGGACTACTGGGTGGTGAGCAGTTCTTC.

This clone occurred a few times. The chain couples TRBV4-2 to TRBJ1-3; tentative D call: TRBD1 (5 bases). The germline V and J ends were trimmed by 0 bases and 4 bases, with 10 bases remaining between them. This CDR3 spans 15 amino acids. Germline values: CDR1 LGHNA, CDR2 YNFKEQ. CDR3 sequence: CASSQDGGEGNTIYF. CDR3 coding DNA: TGTGCCAGCAGCCAAGATGGAGGGGAAGGAAACACCATATATTTT.

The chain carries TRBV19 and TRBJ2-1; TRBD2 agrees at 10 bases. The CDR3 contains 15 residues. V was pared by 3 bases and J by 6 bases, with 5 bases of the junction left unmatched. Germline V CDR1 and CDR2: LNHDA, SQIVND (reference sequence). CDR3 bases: TGTGCCAGTAGTATCAGCGGGGGGGCCCTCAATGAGCAGTTCTTC. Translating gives CASSISGGALNEQFF.

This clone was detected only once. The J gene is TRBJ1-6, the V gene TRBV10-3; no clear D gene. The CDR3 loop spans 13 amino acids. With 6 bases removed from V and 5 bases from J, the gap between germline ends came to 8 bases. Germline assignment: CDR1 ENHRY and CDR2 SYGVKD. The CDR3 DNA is TGTGCCATCAGGGCAGGAAATAATTCACCCCTCCACTTT. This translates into CAIRAGNNSPLHF.

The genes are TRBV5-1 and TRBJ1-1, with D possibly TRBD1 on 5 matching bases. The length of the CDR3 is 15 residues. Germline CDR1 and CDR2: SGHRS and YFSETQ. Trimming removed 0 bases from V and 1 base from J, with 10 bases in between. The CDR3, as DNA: TGCGCCAGCAGCTTGGCTGGCAGGGAGAACACTGAAGCTTTCTTT. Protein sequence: CASSLAGRENTEAFF.

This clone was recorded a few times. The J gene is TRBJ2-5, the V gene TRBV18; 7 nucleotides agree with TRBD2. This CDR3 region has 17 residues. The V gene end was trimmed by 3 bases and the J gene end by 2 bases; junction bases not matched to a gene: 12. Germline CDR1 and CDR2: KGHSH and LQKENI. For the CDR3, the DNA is TGTGCCAGCTCACCCGAAGCCAGCGGGGCGATACAAGAGACCCAGTACTTC. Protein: CASSPEASGAIQETQYF.

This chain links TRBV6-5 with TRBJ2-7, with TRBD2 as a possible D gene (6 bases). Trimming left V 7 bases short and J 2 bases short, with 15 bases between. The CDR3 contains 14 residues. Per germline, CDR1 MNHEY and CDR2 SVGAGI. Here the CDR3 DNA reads TGTGCCAGCACCCGGACTACAACAACCTACGAGCAGTACTTC. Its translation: CASTRTTTTYEQYF.

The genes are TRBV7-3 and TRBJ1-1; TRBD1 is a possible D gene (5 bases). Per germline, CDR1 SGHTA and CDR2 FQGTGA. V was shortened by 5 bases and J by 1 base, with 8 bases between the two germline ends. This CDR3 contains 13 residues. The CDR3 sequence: CASSRTRNTEAFF. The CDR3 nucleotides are TGTGCCAGCAGCCGGACAAGGAACACTGAAGCTTTCTTT.

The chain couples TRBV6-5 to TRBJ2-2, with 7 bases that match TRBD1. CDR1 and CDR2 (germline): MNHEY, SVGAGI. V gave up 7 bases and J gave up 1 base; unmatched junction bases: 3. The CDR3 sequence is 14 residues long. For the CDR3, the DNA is TGTGCCAGCACTCGGGACAGGAACACCGGGGAGCTGTTTTTT. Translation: CASTRDRNTGELFF.

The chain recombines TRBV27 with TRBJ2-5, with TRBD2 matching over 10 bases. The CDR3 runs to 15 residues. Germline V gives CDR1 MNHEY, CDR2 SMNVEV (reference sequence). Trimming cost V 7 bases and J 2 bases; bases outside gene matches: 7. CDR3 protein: CASTKIAGGQETQYF. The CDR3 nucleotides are TGTGCCAGCACTAAAATAGCGGGGGGACAAGAGACCCAGTACTTC.

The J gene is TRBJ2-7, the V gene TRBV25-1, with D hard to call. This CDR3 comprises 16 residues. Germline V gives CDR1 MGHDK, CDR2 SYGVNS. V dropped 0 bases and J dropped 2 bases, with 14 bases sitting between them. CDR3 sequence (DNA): TGTGCCAGCAGTGAATACGCCGGAAACAGACCCTACGAGCAGTACTTC. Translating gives CASSEYAGNRPYEQYF.

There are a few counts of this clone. Here the CDR3 DNA reads TGTGCCAGCAGTTTTCCCCAAAGGACAGGGACAAACTATGGCTACACCTTC. Amino acid sequence: CASSFPQRTGTNYGYTF. The chain couples TRBV28 to TRBJ1-2; 8 bases match TRBD1. Germline CDR1 reads MDHEN; CDR2 reads SYDVKM. The CDR3 length is 17 residues. The ends lost 3 bases at V and 2 bases at J; junction bases unmatched: 11.

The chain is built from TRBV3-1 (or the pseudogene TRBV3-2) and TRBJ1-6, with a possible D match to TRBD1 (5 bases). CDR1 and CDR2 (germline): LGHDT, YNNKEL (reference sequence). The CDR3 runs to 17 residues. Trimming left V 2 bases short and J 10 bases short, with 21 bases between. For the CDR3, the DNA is TGTGCCAGCAGCCAAACTCCCGGTGGAGGGGTAGGATCACCCCTCCACTTT. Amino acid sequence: CASSQTPGGGVGSPLHF.

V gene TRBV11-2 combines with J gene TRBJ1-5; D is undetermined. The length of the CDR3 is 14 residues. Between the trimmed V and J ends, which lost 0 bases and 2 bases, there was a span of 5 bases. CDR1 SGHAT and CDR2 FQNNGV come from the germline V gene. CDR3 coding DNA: TGTGCCAGCAGCTTAGACCCAGGCAATCAGCCCCAGCATTTT. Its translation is CASSLDPGNQPQHF.